A single TCR beta chain is shown here with its context. Its cognate antigen is unknown. This sample stems from a study of OX40 agonist ivuxolimab in advanced cancers. About the research overall: Treatment of patients was with ivuxolimab, an agonistic anti-OX40 (CD134) antibody. Study results and limitations: Fewer expanded clones were found on average in CD4+ than in CD8+ T cells. Low clonal expansion, among the lowest seen, marked partial responders at 0.1-3.0 mg/kg.

Sequencing was performed with immunoSEQ multiplex PCR; in TCRdb, only in-frame clones are kept and a portion is missing. The table lists about 95,000 clones, 91% of them singletons. The starting material was CD4+ or CD8+ T cells sorted from blood, obtained in a trial of the OX40 agonist ivuxolimab. The receptor was isolated from an adult with an advanced solid tumor such as melanoma, head and neck, liver or kidney cancer.

This CDR3 reads CASSRLRTSSTDTQYF. The CDR3 nucleotides are TGTGCCAGCAGCCGGCTTCGGACTTCTAGCACAGATACGCAGTATTTT. The J gene is TRBJ2-3, the V gene TRBV7-2; tentatively, D is TRBD2 (5 bases). The CDR3 length is 16 residues. Germline lookup yields CDR1 SGHTA and CDR2 FQGNSA. The V end was cut by 5 bases, the J end by 0 bases, with 15 bases between. Full variable domain (outside the CDR3, taken from reference TRBV7-2 and TRBJ2-3): GAGVSQSPSNKVTEKGKDVELRCDPISGHTALYWYRQSLGQGLEFLIYFQGNSAPDKSGLPSDRFSAERTGGSVSTLTIQRTQQEDSAVYLCASSRLRTSSTDTQYFGPGTRLTVL.